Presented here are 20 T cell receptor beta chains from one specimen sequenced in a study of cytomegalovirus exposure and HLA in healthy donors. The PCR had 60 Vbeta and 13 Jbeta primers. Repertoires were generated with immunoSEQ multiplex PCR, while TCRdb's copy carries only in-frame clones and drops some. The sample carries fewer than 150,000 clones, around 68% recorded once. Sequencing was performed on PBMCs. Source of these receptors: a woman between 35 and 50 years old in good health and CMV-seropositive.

CDR3 region: CASSLGPPGERRYYEQYF. DNA for the CDR3: TGTGCCAGCAGCTTAGGACCCCCAGGGGAGCGGCGCTATTACGAGCAGTACTTC. The chain carries TRBV11-1 and TRBJ2-7; maybe TRBD1 (6 bases). V dropped 1 base and J dropped 4 bases, with 23 bases sitting between them. Looked up from germline, CDR1 is SGHAT and CDR2 is FQDESV (reference sequence). This CDR3 is 18 amino acids long. Full variable domain (remainder filled in from reference TRBV11-1 and TRBJ2-7): EAEVAQSPRYKITEKSQAVAFWCDPISGHATLYWYRQILGQGPELLVQFQDESVVDDSQLPKDRFSAERLKGVDSTLKIQPAELGDSAMYLCASSLGPPGERRYYEQYFGPGTRLTVT.

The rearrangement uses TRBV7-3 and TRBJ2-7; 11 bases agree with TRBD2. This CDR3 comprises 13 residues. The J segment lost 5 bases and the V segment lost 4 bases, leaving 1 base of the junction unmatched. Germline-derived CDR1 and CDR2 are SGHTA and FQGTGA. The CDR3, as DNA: TGTGCCAGCAGCTCGGGACTAGCGGACGAGCAGTACTTC. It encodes CASSSGLADEQYF.

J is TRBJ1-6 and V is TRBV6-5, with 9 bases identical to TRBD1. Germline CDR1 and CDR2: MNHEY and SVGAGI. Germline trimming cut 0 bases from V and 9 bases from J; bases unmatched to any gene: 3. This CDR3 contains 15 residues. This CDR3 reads CASSYSTGGGSPLHF. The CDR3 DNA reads TGTGCCAGCAGTTACTCCACAGGGGGCGGTTCACCCCTCCACTTT.

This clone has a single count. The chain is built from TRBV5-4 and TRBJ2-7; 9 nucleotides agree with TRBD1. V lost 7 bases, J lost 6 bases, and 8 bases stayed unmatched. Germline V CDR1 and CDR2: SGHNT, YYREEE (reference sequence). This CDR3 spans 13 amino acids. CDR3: CASHRDRVSEQYF. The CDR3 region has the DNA TGTGCCAGCCACCGGGACAGGGTTTCCGAGCAGTACTTC. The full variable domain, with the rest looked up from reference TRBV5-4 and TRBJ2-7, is ETGVTQSPTHLIKTRGQQVTLRCSSQSGHNTVSWYQQALGQGPQFIFQYYREEENGRGNFPPRFSGLQFPNYSSELNVNALELDDSALYLCASHRDRVSEQYFGPGTRLTVT.

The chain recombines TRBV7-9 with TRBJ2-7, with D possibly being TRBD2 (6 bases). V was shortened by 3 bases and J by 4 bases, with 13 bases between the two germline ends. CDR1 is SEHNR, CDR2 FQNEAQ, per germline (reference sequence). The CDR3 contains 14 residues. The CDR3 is CASSFAGTMYEQYF. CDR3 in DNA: TGTGCCAGCAGCTTCGCGGGAACTATGTACGAGCAGTACTTC. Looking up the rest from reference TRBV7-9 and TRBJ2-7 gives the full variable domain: DTGVSQNPRHKITKRGQNVTFRCDPISEHNRLYWYRQTLGQGPEFLTYFQNEAQLEKSRLLSDRFSAERPKGSFSTLEIQRTEQGDSAMYLCASSFAGTMYEQYFGPGTRLTVT.

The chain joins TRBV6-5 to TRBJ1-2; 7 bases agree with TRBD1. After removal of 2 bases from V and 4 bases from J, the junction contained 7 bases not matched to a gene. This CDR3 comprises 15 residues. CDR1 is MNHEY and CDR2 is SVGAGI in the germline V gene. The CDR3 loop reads CASSYGRDSLYGYTF. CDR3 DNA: TGTGCCAGCAGTTACGGACGGGACAGCCTCTATGGCTACACCTTC.

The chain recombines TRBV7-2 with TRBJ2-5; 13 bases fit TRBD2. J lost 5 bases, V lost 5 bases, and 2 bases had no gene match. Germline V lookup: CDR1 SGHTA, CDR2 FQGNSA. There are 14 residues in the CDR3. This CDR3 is CASSETSGGETQYF. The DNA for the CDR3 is TGTGCCAGCAGCGAGACTAGCGGGGGGGAGACCCAGTACTTC.

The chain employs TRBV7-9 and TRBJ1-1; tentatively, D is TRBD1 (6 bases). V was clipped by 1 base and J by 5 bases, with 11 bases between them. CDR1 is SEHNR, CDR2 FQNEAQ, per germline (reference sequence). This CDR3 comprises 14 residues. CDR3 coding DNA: TGTGCCAGCAGCTTAGGTGGCAGGGGAACTGAAGCTTTCTTT. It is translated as CASSLGGRGTEAFF.

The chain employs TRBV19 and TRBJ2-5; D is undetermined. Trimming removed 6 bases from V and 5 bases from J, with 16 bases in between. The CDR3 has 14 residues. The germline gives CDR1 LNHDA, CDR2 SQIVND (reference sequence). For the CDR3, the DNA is TGTGCCAGTAGAAGCTCCCGGAGCCGGGAGACCCAGTACTTC. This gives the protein CASRSSRSRETQYF.

The CDR3 spells CASSLGGQPKTYEQYF. The CDR3 nucleotides are TGCGCCAGCAGCTTGGGGGGACAACCTAAGACCTACGAGCAGTACTTC. The V and J genes are TRBV5-1 and TRBJ2-7, with D perhaps matching TRBD1 (6 bases). Trimming stripped 0 bases from V and 2 bases from J, with 15 bases between. Germline loops: CDR1 SGHRS, CDR2 YFSETQ. The CDR3 runs to 16 residues. Complete variable domain (other parts from reference TRBV5-1 and TRBJ2-7): KAGVTQTPRYLIKTRGQQVTLSCSPISGHRSVSWYQQTPGQGLQFLFEYFSETQRNKGNFPGRFSGRQFSNSRSEMNVSTLELGDSALYLCASSLGGQPKTYEQYFGPGTRLTVT.

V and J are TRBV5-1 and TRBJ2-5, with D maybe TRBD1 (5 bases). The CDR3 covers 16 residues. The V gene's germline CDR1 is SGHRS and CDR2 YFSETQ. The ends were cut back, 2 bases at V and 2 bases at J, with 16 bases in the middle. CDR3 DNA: TGCGCCAGCAGCTTCCTAGGGGCAGGGTTACAAGAGACCCAGTACTTC. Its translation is CASSFLGAGLQETQYF.

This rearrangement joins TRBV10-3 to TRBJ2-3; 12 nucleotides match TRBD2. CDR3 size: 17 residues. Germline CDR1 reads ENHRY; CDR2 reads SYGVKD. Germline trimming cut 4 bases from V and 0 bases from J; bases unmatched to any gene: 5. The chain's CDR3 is CAISGRTSGISTDTQYF. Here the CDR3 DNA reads TGTGCCATCAGTGGCAGGACTAGCGGGATTAGCACAGATACGCAGTATTTT.

CDR3 bases: TGTGCCAGCAGCGAACAAAGGGGACTAGCGGGAGCCGGGGAGCTGTTTTTT. It translates to CASSEQRGLAGAGELFF. The chain carries TRBV9 and TRBJ2-2; TRBD2 matches at 14 bases. The V gene end was trimmed by 3 bases and the J gene end by 6 bases; junction bases not matched to a gene: 7. Germline assignment: CDR1 SGDLS and CDR2 YYNGEE. This CDR3 is 17 amino acids long. The variable domain in full, with the rest retrieved from reference TRBV9 and TRBJ2-2, is DSGVTQTPKHLITATGQRVTLRCSPRSGDLSVYWYQQSLDQGLQFLIQYYNGEERAKGNILERFSAQQFPDLHSELNLSSLELGDSALYFCASSEQRGLAGAGELFFGEGSRLTVL.

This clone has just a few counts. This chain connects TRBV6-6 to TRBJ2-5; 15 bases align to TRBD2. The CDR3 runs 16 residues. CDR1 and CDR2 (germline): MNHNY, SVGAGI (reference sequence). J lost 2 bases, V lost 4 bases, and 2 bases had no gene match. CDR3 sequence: CASSFGLAGGQETQYF. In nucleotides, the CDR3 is TGTGCCAGCAGTTTCGGACTAGCGGGGGGGCAAGAGACCCAGTACTTC.

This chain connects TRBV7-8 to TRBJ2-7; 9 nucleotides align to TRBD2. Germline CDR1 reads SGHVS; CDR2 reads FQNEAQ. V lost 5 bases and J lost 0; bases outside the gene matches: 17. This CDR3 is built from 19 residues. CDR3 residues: CASSNLAGVWKVGSYEQYF. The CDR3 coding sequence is TGTGCCAGCAGCAATTTAGCGGGAGTTTGGAAGGTGGGCTCCTACGAGCAGTACTTC.

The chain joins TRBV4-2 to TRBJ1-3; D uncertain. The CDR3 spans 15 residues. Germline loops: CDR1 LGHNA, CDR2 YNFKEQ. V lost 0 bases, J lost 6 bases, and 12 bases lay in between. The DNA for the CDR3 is TGTGCCAGCAGCCAAGAACCGGTAGGAGAAAACACCATATATTTT. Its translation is CASSQEPVGENTIYF.

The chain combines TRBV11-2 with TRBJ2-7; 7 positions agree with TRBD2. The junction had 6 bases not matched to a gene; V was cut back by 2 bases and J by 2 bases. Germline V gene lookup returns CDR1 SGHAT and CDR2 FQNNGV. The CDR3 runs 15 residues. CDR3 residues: CASSLSASGPYEQYF. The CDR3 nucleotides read TGTGCCAGCAGCTTATCGGCTAGCGGACCCTACGAGCAGTACTTC.

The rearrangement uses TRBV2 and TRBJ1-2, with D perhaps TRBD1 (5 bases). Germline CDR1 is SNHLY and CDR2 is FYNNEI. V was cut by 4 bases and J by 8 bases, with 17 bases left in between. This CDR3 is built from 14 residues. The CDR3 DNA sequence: TGTGCCAGCAGTGTCGGCAGGGTCGGACAAGGCTACACCTTC. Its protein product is CASSVGRVGQGYTF. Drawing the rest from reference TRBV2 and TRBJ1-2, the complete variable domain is EPEVTQTPSHQVTQMGQEVILRCVPISNHLYFYWYRQILGQKVEFLVSFYNNEISEKSEIFDDQFSVERPDGSNFTLKIRSTKLEDSAMYFCASSVGRVGQGYTFGSGTRLTVV.

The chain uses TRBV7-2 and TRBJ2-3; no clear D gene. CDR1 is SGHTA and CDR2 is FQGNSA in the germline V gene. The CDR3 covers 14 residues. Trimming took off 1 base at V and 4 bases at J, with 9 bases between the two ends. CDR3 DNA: TGTGCCAGCAGCTTAGTCCAGGTTTCAGATACGCAGTATTTT. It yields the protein CASSLVQVSDTQYF.

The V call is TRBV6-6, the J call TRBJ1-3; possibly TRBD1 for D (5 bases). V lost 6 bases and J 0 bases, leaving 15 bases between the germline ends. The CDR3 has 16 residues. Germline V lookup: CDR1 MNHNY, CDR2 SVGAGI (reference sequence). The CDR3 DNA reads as TGTGCCAGCAGCAATTCGGGACTCCCCTCTGGAAACACCATATATTTT. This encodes CASSNSGLPSGNTIYF.